Sequencing of this T cell receptor (beta chain) was carried out in a study of vaccination and CD4 T cells after COVID-19. Study-wide results and caveats: It was observed that, in convalescent patients, a median approximately 86% of reactive clones arose only post-vaccination.

This clonotype was counted between two and nine times. Its specificity is unknown. CDR1 and CDR2 from the germline V gene are MNHNS and SASEGT. This CDR3 contains 13 residues. V dropped 5 bases and J dropped 2 bases, with 9 bases sitting between them. The sample's treatment: roughly 10-day PBMC culture with coronavirus spike peptide pools or control peptides (ViraFEST assay). Gathering of the CD4+ T cells, from the unexposed donor, took place before the COVID-19 pandemic (2011-2018). Wells that each held about 2 million PBMCs were cultured with 7.5 to 10 IU/ml IL-2 and about 10 ug/ml peptide pools. Available cell numbers determined whether unexposed-donor CD4+ T cells were probed with SARS-CoV-2 S/N and four cold-coronavirus spikes. The Oncomine TCR Beta short-read assay generated sequence data from the DNA of cultured CD4+ T cells. MiXCR, applied by TCRdb to the PCR reads, yields one record per CDR3 protein. The data show some 10,000 distinct CDR3 sequences, with 48% seen just once and about a sixth held by the top ten.

The V call is TRBV6-1, the J call TRBJ1-2; D might be TRBD1 (6 bases). This TCR came from a human donor in good health. The material sequenced was CD4+ T cells from blood, cultured in vitro. The CDR3 here is CASSPGQNYGYTF. CDR3 bases: TGTGCCAGCAGTCCAGGACAGAACTATGGCTACACCTTC.